This entry describes one T cell receptor (beta chain). Sample-barcoded 5' priming and a J-beta primer mix drove a second PCR of about 7 to 11 cycles. Each CDR3 protein is one row after TCRdb ran MiXCR on the 5' RACE reads. The sample has over 500,000 distinct CDR3 sequences; more than 45% are singletons. The sample belongs to a study of blood T cells in healthy people across ages. The sample taken for sequencing was blood. The TCR was taken from an elderly woman in good health.

In DNA, the CDR3 is TGTGCCAGCAGCTCCGCCGGGACAGCCAGGTACTTC. As protein: CASSSAGTARYF. The genes are TRBV7-6 and TRBJ2-7, with TRBD1 matching 7 bases. This CDR3 is built from 12 residues. J gave up 12 bases and V 4 bases, and 9 bases lay outside the gene matches. The germline V gene encodes CDR1 SGHVS and CDR2 FNYEAQ.